The 8 T cell receptor beta chains in this list originate from one sample, sequenced in a study of control samples from healthy donors and cancer patients. The repertoire was sequenced with immunoSEQ multiplex PCR; TCRdb's copy has only in-frame clones and lacks some. The sample carries 40,000 to 55,000 clones, less than 95% recorded once. Sequencing was done on a sample of PBMCs. The receptors come from a woman in her forties with head and neck cancer.

The rearrangement uses TRBV12-5 and TRBJ1-2; possibly TRBD1 for D (5 bases). The CDR3 covers 12 residues. V was trimmed by 8 bases and J by 4 bases, leaving 11 bases between them. CDR1 is LGHNT and CDR2 is FRNRAP in the germline V gene. The CDR3 protein is CASSRDSYGYTF. CDR3 nucleotide sequence: TGTGCTAGTTCCAGGGATAGCTATGGCTACACCTTC.

The V call is TRBV6-1, the J call TRBJ2-3, with TRBD2 matching over 11 bases. This CDR3 comprises 15 residues. Germline V gene data show CDR1 as MNHNS and CDR2 as SASEGT. V shed 1 base, J shed 6 bases, and the junction held 3 bases outside the gene matches. CDR3 protein: CASSEVAGGPDTQYF. CDR3 in DNA: TGTGCCAGCAGTGAAGTAGCGGGAGGGCCTGATACGCAGTATTTT.

This chain uses TRBV28 with TRBJ2-7; 10 bases map to TRBD1. This CDR3 region has 14 residues. The ends lost 6 bases at V and 4 bases at J; junction bases unmatched: 6. Germline loops: CDR1 MDHEN, CDR2 SYDVKM. The CDR3 nucleotides read TGTGCCAGCAGCTCCGGGACAGGGGCGTACGAGCAGTACTTC. This gives the protein CASSSGTGAYEQYF.

The rearrangement links TRBV27 to TRBJ2-2, with 7 bases that match TRBD2. J gave up 5 bases and V 4 bases, and 10 bases lay outside the gene matches. The CDR3 has 16 residues. Germline CDR1 and CDR2: MNHEY and SMNVEV (reference sequence). The CDR3 sequence: CASSSLAAIGTGELFF. CDR3 in DNA: TGTGCCAGCAGTTCCCTAGCGGCCATAGGAACCGGGGAGCTGTTTTTT.

Details on this clone: One junction end does not reproduce the germline sequence, and a read error may be involved. CDR3 sequence: CAWSIRVGLASSNEQFF. CDR3 DNA: TGTGCCTGGAGTATTCGGGTAGGGCTAGCGTCCTCCAATGAGCAGTTCTTC. The rearrangement links TRBV30 to TRBJ2-1; possible D gene TRBD2, 6 bases. The CDR3 is made up of 17 amino acids. CDR1 and CDR2 from the germline V gene are GTSNPN and SVGIG (reference sequence).

J is TRBJ1-1 and V is TRBV19; D is unclear. Germline CDR1 and CDR2: LNHDA and SQIVND (reference sequence). V gave up 5 bases and J gave up 1 base, with 8 bases separating them. The CDR3 consists of 13 residues. Written as DNA, the CDR3 is TGTGCCAGTAGTGGCCGGACGAACACTGAAGCTTTCTTT. Protein product: CASSGRTNTEAFF. Supplemented by reference TRBV19 and TRBJ1-1, the full variable domain reads DGGITQSPKYLFRKEGQNVTLSCEQNLNHDAMYWYRQDPGQGLRLIYYSQIVNDFQKGDIAEGYSVSREKKESFPLTVTSAQKNPTAFYLCASSGRTNTEAFFGQGTRLTVV.

The CDR3 nucleotides are TGTGCCAGCAGCTCACGGACAGGTGGTTTCACAGATACGCAGTATTTT. This encodes CASSSRTGGFTDTQYF. The chain links TRBV5-4 to TRBJ2-3, with 7 bases identical to TRBD1. The length of the CDR3 is 16 residues. V gave up 3 bases and J gave up 2 bases; unmatched junction bases: 9. Germline V CDR1 and CDR2: SGHNT, YYREEE (reference sequence).

The chain recombines TRBV2 with TRBJ2-3; D call uncertain. This CDR3 is built from 13 residues. Germline V gene sequence: CDR1 SNHLY, CDR2 FYNNEI. V gave up 2 bases and J gave up 4 bases, with 7 bases separating them. The CDR3 reads CASSELQADTQYF. CDR3 nucleotide sequence: TGTGCCAGCAGTGAACTCCAGGCAGATACGCAGTATTTT.